These 8 T cell receptor beta chains were sequenced from one sample in a study of blood T cell repertoires in COVID-19. Only in-frame clones appear in the TCRdb table, and some are missing; sequencing was by immunoSEQ multiplex PCR. Of roughly 25,000 clones in the sample, around 87% were seen once. Input material: peripheral blood. The receptors here all came from a man between 65 and 80 years old with acute or convalescent COVID-19.

The chain joins TRBV20-1 to TRBJ2-1; D might be TRBD2 (5 bases). This CDR3 is built from 16 residues. Germline V CDR1 and CDR2: DFQATT, SNEGSKA (reference sequence). The V gene lost 3 bases and the J gene lost 6 bases, with 21 bases spanning the gap. The CDR3 coding sequence is TGCAGTGCTAGTGTAGAGCGGCCAACCCATCTCAATGAGCAGTTCTTC. Protein product: CSASVERPTHLNEQFF.

The chain carries TRBV21-1 and TRBJ2-7; the D call of TRBD2 is as the table states it, not checked on the DNA. TRBV21-1 is marked as a pseudogene. The CDR3 has 15 residues. The CDR3 reads CASSTGFGSVYEQYF. The CDR3 DNA sequence: TGTGCCAGCAGCACGGGCTTCGGGAGTGTCTACGAGCAGTACTTC.

This clone has more than one count but fewer than ten. The chain recombines TRBV7-2 with TRBJ1-2; D is unclear. Trimming pared 0 bases from V and 4 bases from J, leaving 6 bases between. Germline CDR1 reads SGHTA; CDR2 reads FQGNSA. The CDR3 is 13 residues long. In nucleotides, the CDR3 is TGTGCCAGCAGCTTAGCGCGGGGCTATGGCTACACCTTC. It yields the protein CASSLARGYGYTF.

The rearrangement uses TRBV7-3 and TRBJ2-2, with 7 bases that match TRBD1. The V gene end was trimmed by 6 bases and the J gene end by 0 bases; junction bases not matched to a gene: 7. Germline CDR1 SGHTA, CDR2 FQGTGA. This CDR3 contains 16 residues. CDR3 region: CASSRQGPSNTGELFF. The CDR3 coding sequence is TGTGCCAGCAGTCGACAGGGACCCTCGAACACCGGGGAGCTGTTTTTT.

This clone was detected only once. The chain is built from TRBV9 and TRBJ2-7; 9 nucleotides line up with TRBD1. V was pared by 0 bases and J by 6 bases, with 7 bases of the junction left unmatched. The CDR3 runs to 15 residues. CDR1 and CDR2 (germline): SGDLS, YYNGEE. As DNA, the CDR3 is TGTGCCAGCAGCGTAGAGGGACAGGGAAGGGTCGAGCAGTACTTC. Translation gives CASSVEGQGRVEQYF.

The rearrangement joins TRBV4-3 to TRBJ2-2; 7 bases align to TRBD1. The length of the CDR3 is 15 residues. Germline V gene data show CDR1 as LGHNA and CDR2 as YSLEER. J gave up 6 bases and V 0 bases, and 4 bases lay outside the gene matches. CDR3 protein: CASSQDWQGAGELFF. For the CDR3, the DNA is TGCGCCAGCAGCCAAGATTGGCAGGGGGCCGGGGAGCTGTTTTTT.

V usage is TRBV28 and J usage is TRBJ2-7, with 8 bases identical to TRBD1. Losses at the gene ends were 4 bases for V and 3 bases for J; bases not matched to a gene: 5. The germline gives CDR1 MDHEN, CDR2 SYDVKM. This CDR3 region has 14 residues. CDR3 in amino acids: CASSSSGQGYEQYF. CDR3 sequence (DNA): TGTGCCAGCAGTTCTTCTGGACAGGGCTACGAGCAGTACTTC.

This clone was observed a few times. The chain is built from TRBV5-4 and TRBJ1-2; D is unclear. The V end was cut by 4 bases, the J end by 3 bases, with 16 bases between. Germline V gives CDR1 SGHNT, CDR2 YYREEE (reference sequence). This CDR3 has 15 amino acids. The CDR3 DNA is TGTGCCAGCAGCGGTCAGCCCATCGAGGACTATGGCTACACCTTC. Encoded protein: CASSGQPIEDYGYTF.